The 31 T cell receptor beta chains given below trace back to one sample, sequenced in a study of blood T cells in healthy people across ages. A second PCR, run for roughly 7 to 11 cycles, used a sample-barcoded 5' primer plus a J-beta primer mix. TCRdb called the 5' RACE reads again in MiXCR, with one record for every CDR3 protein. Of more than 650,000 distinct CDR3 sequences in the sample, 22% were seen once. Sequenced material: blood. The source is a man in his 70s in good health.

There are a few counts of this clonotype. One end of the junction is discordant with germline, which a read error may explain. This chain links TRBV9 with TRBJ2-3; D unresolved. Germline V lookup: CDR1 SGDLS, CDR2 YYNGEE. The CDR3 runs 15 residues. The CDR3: CVSSVVPSRTDTQYF. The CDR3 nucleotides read TGTGTCAGCAGCGTAGTTCCTTCGCGCACAGATACGCAGTATTTT.

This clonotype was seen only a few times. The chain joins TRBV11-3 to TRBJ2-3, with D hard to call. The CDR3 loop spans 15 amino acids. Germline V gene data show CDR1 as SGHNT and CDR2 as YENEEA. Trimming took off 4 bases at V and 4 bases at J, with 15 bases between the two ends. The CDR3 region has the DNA TGTGCCAGCAGCTCCCTCGGTCAAGTCGCAGATACGCAGTATTTT. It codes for CASSSLGQVADTQYF.

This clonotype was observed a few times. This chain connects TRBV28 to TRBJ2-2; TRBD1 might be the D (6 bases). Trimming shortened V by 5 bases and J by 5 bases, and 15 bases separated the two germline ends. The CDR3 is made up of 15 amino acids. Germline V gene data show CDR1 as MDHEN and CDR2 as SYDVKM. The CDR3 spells CASSPGQQITGELFF. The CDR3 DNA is TGTGCCAGCAGTCCAGGACAGCAAATTACCGGGGAGCTGTTTTTT.

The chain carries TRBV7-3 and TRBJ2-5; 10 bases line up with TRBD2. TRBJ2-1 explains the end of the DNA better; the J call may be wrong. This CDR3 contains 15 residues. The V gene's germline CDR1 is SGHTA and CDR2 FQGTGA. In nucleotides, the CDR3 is TGTGCCAGCAGCTTAAGGGGACTAGCGAACAATGAGCAGTTCTTC. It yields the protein CASSLRGLANNEQFF.

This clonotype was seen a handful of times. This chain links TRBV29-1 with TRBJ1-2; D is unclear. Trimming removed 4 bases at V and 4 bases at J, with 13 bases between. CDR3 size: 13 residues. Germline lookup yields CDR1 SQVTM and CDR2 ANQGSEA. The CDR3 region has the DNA TGCAGCGTTGTACAAGTCGAATTCTATGGCTACACCTTC. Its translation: CSVVQVEFYGYTF. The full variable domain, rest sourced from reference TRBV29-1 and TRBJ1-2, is SAVISQKPSRDICQRGTSLTIQCQVDSQVTMMFWYRQQPGQSLTLIATANQGSEATYESGFVIDKFPISRPNLTFSTLTVSNMSPEDSSIYLCSVVQVEFYGYTFGSGTRLTVV.

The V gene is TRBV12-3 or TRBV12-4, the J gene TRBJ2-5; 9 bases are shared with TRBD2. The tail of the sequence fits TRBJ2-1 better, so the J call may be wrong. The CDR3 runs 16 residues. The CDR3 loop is CASSLVSGRSGDEQFF. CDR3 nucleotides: TGTGCCAGCAGTTTAGTCAGCGGGAGGTCAGGGGATGAGCAGTTCTTC.

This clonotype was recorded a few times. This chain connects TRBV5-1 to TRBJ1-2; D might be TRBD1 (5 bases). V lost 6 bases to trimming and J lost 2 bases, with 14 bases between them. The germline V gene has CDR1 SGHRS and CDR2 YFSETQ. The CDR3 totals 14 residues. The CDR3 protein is CASTQTGDNYGYTF. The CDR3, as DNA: TGCGCCAGCACCCAGACCGGGGACAACTATGGCTACACCTTC.

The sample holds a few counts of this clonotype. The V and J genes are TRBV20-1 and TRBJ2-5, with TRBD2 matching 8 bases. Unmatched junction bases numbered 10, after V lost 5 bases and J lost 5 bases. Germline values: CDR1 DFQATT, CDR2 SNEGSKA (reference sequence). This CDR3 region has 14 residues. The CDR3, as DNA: TGCAGTGCTCAAACGGGGGGGCGCTGGGAGACCCAGTACTTC. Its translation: CSAQTGGRWETQYF.

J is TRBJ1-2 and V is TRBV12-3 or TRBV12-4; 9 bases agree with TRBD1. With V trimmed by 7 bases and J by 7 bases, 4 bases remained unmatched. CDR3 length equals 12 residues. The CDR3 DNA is TGTGCCAGCAACAGGGGGCTCGGTGGCTACACCTTC. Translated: CASNRGLGGYTF.

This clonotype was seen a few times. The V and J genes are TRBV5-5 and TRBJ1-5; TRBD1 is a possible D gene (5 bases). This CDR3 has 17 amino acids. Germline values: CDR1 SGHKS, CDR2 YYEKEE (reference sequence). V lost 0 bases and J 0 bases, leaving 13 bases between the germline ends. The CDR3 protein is CASSLVGRANSNQPQHF. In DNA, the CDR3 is TGTGCCAGCAGCTTGGTGGGCAGGGCAAATAGCAATCAGCCCCAGCATTTT.

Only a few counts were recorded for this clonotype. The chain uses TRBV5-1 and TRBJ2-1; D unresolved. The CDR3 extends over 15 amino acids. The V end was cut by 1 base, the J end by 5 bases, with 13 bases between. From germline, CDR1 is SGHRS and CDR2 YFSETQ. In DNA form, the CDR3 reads TGCGCCAGCAGCTTGATAGGGCAGTCTCACAATGAGCAGTTCTTC. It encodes CASSLIGQSHNEQFF.

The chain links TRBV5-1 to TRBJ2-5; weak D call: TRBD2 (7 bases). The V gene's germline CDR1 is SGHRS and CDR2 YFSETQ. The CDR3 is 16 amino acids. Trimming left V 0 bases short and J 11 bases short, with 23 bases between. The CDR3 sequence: CASSLAGGGGRREQYF. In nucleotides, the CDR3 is TGCGCCAGCAGCTTGGCCGGAGGGGGGGGGCGACGAGAGCAGTACTTC.

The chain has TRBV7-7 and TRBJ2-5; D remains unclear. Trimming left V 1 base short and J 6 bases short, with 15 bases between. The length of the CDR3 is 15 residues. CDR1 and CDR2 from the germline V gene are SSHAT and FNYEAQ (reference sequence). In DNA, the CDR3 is TGTGCCAGCAGCTTAGGGGGTTCGCCGCTTAAGACCCAGTACTTC. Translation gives CASSLGGSPLKTQYF.

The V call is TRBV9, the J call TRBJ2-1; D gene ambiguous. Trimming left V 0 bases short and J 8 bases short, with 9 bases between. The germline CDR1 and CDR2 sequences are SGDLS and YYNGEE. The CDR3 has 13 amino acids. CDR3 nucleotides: TGTGCCAGCAGCGTAGTTCTATCCCATGAGCAGTTCTTC. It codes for CASSVVLSHEQFF.

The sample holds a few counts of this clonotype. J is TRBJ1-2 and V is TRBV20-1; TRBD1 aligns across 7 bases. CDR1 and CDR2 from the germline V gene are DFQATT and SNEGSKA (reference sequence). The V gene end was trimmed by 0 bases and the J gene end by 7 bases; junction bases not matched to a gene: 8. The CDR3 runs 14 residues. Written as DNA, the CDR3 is TGCAGTGCTAGAGAGACAGGGTTAGGAGGTGGCTACACCTTC. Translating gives CSARETGLGGGYTF.

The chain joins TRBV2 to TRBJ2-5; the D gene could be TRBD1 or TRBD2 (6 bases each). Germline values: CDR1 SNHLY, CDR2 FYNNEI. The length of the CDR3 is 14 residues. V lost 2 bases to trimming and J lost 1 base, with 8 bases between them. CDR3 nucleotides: TGTGCCAGCAGTGAACGGGGGCCCCAAGAGACCCAGTACTTC. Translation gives CASSERGPQETQYF.

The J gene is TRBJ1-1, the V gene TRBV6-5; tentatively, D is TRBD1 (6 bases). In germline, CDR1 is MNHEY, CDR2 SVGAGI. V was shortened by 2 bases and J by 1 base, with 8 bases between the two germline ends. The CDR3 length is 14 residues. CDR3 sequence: CASSYGTTNTEAFF. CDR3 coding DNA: TGTGCCAGCAGTTACGGGACAACGAACACTGAAGCTTTCTTT.

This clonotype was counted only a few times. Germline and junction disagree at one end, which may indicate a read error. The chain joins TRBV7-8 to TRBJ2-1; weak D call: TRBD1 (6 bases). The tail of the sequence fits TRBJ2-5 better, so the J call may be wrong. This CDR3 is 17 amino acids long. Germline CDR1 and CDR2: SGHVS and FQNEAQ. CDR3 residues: CASSLGVGRGFGETQYF. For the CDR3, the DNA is TGCGCCAGCAGCTTAGGTGTTGGCAGGGGCTTCGGGGAGACCCAGTACTTC.

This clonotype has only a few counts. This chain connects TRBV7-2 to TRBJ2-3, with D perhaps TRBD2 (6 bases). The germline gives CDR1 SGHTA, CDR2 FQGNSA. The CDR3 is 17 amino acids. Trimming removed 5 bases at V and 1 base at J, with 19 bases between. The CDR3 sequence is CASSPLVGGGGTDTQYF. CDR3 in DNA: TGTGCCAGCAGCCCCCTTGTTGGCGGAGGGGGCACAGATACGCAGTATTTT. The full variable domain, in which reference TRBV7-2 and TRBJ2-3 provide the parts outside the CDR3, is GAGVSQSPSNKVTEKGKDVELRCDPISGHTALYWYRQSLGQGLEFLIYFQGNSAPDKSGLPSDRFSAERTGGSVSTLTIQRTQQEDSAVYLCASSPLVGGGGTDTQYFGPGTRLTVL.

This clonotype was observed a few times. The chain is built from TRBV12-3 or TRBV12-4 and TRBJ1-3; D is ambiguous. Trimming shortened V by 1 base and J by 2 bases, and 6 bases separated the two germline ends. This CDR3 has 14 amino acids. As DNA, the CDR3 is TGTGCCAGCAGTTTAGGTCAGACTGGAAACACCATATATTTT. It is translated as CASSLGQTGNTIYF.

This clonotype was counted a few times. In nucleotides, the CDR3 is TGTGCCAGCAGCCCTGGGACTAGCGACGCCTACGAGCAGTACGTC. This codes for CASSPGTSDAYEQYV. The rearrangement joins TRBV3-1 to TRBJ2-7; 10 bases are a match to TRBD2. The CDR3 has 15 residues. Germline loops: CDR1 LGHDT, CDR2 YNNKEL (reference sequence). J was trimmed by 2 bases and V by 4 bases; bases with no gene match: 5.

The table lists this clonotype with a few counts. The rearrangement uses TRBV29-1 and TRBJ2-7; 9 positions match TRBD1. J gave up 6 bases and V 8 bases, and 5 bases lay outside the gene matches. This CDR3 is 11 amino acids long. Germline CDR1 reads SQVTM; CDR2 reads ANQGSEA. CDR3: CSPKGQGEQYV. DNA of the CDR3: TGCAGCCCTAAGGGACAGGGCGAGCAGTACGTC.

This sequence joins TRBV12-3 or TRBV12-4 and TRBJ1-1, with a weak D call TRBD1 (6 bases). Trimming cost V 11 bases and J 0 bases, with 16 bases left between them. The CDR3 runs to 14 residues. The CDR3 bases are TGTGCCTGCAAATCCGGGACATTGAACACTGAAGCTTTCTTT. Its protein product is CACKSGTLNTEAFF.

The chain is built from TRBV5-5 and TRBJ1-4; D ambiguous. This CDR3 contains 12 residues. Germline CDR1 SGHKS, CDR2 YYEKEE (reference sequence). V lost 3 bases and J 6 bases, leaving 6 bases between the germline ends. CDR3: CASSCTDEKLFF. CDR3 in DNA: TGTGCCAGCAGCTGCACAGATGAAAAACTGTTTTTT.

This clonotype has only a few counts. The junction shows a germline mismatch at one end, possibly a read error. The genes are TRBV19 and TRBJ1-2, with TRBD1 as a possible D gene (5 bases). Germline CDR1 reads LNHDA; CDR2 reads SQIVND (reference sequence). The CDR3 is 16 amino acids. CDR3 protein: CASIYTGHLFNYGCTF. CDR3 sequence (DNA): TGTGCCAGTATCTACACCGGACACCTCTTCAACTATGGCTGCACCTTC.

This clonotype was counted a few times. The CDR3 DNA sequence: TGTGCCAGCTCACCTAGGAGGGACAGGGAAATTGAAGCTTTCTTT. Translated, it gives CASSPRRDREIEAFF. The gene calls are TRBV18 and TRBJ1-1; 9 bases are a match to TRBD1. Germline lookup yields CDR1 KGHSH and CDR2 LQKENI. CDR3 size: 15 residues. J lost 7 bases, V lost 3 bases, and 9 bases had no gene match.

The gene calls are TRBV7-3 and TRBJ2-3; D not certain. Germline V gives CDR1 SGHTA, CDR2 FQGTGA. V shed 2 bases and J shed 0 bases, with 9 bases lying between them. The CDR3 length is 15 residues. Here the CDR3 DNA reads TGTGCCAGCAGCTTACAAGCGAGTAGCACAGATACGCAGTATTTT. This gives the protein CASSLQASSTDTQYF.

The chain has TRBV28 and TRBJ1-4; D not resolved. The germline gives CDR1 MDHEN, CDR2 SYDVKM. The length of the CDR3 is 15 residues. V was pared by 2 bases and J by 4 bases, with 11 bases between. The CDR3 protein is CASSLQPAGNEKLFF. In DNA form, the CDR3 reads TGTGCCAGCAGTTTACAGCCGGCCGGTAATGAAAAACTGTTTTTT. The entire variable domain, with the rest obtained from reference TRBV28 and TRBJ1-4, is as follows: DVKVTQSSRYLVKRTGEKVFLECVQDMDHENMFWYRQDPGLGLRLIYFSYDVKMKEKGDIPEGYSVSREKKERFSLILESASTNQTSMYLCASSLQPAGNEKLFFGSGTQLSVL.

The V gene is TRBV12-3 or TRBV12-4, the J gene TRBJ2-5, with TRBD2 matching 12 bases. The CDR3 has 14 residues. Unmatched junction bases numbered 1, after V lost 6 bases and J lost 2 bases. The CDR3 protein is CASRTSGGQETQYF. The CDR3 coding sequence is TGTGCCAGCAGGACTAGCGGGGGTCAAGAGACCCAGTACTTC.

The CDR3 bases are TGTGCCAGATTCCGAGGGACAGAGCAGTTCTTC. It is translated as CARFRGTEQFF. This chain uses TRBV2 with TRBJ2-1; D is perhaps TRBD1 (6 bases). The CDR3 totals 11 residues. The germline V and J ends were trimmed by 9 bases and 10 bases, with 13 bases remaining between them. The germline V gene encodes CDR1 SNHLY and CDR2 FYNNEI.

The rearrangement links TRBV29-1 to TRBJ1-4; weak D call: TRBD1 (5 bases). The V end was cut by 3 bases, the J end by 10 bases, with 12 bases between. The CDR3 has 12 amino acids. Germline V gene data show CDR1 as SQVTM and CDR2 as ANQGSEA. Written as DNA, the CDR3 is TGCAGCGTTGAGAGGGGAGCCGGAAAACTGTTTTTT. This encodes CSVERGAGKLFF.